The subject of this entry is one T cell receptor beta chain. Its antigen is undetermined. The sample originates from a study of neoadjuvant nivolumab and ipilimumab in lung cancer. Findings and limits, study-wide: Higher pretherapy blood TCR richness went with higher resected-tumor richness.

Some clones are missing from TCRdb's copy, which holds only in-frame ones; the method was immunoSEQ multiplex PCR. Altogether some 30,000 clones are present, less than 95% being singletons, with the ten largest covering roughly 5.3%. This CDR3 has 11 residues. Germline CDR1 and CDR2: SGHVS and FQNEAQ. V lost 4 bases and J 6 bases, leaving 6 bases between the germline ends. The V and J genes are TRBV7-8 and TRBJ2-5; D ambiguous. The clonotype comes from an adult with non-small cell lung cancer. This specimen was peripheral blood, taken after neoadjuvant nivolumab, alone or with ipilimumab, at or shortly before surgery. CDR3 bases: TGTGCCAGCAGCTCCGTAAAGACCCAGTACTTC. Protein: CASSSVKTQYF. Filled out from reference TRBV7-8 and TRBJ2-5, the complete variable domain reads GAGVSQSPRYKVAKRGQDVALRCDPISGHVSLFWYQQALGQGPEFLTYFQNEAQLDKSGLPSDRFFAERPEGSVSTLKIQRTQQEDSAVYLCASSSVKTQYFGPGTRLLVL.